This passage covers 19 T cell receptor beta chains from one sample sequenced in a study of identical twins. TCRdb re-derived calls from the 5' RACE reads in MiXCR, one entry per CDR3 protein. The table has some 500,000 distinct CDR3 sequences, approximately 14% seen once. This sample was shared with a second study, whose subject was yellow fever vaccine responses in identical twins.

The source material was CD4+ T cells sorted from blood. All receptors come from a woman aged 18-29 years in good health.

In its sample, this clonotype was seen a few times. The chain combines TRBV28 with TRBJ2-7; a weak D match, TRBD1 (5 bases). V was cut by 6 bases and J by 5 bases, with 11 bases left in between. The germline CDR1 and CDR2 sequences are MDHEN and SYDVKM. This CDR3 spans 12 amino acids. The CDR3 region has the DNA TGTGCCAGCAGCAGTACAGGCCACGAGCAGTACTTC. Its protein is CASSSTGHEQYF.

Note on this clonotype: The germline gene is not matched at one end of the junction; a read error may be the cause. Here the CDR3 DNA reads TGCGCCAGCAGCCAAGCGACAGGGGGCGCATGGATCTTC. It specifies CASSQATGGAWIF. V is TRBV4-3 and J is TRBJ2-1, with TRBD1 matching 10 bases. The CDR3 runs to 13 residues. In germline, CDR1 is LGHNA, CDR2 YSLEER.

This clonotype was detected many times. The rearrangement uses TRBV7-9 and TRBJ2-2; D remains unclear. The CDR3 is 14 amino acids. Trimming removed 5 bases from V and 4 bases from J, with 11 bases in between. Germline assignment: CDR1 SEHNR and CDR2 FQNEAQ (reference sequence). The CDR3 region is CASSRADFTGELFF. In DNA form, the CDR3 reads TGTGCCAGCAGCCGAGCCGACTTCACCGGGGAGCTGTTTTTT.

This clonotype has only a few counts. J is TRBJ2-7 and V is TRBV20-1; TRBD2 agrees at 7 bases. Germline V CDR1 and CDR2: DFQATT, SNEGSKA (reference sequence). V shed 5 bases, J shed 2 bases, and the junction held 6 bases outside the gene matches. CDR3 length equals 13 residues. Here the CDR3 reads CSAPLAATYEQYF. As DNA, the CDR3 is TGCAGTGCTCCCCTAGCGGCCACCTACGAGCAGTACTTC.

This clonotype was found a few times. The genes are TRBV11-1 and TRBJ2-7, with 8 bases that match TRBD1. V trimming: 5 bases; J trimming: 6 bases; junction bases outside the gene matches: 21. CDR1 is SGHAT, CDR2 FQDESV, per germline (reference sequence). The CDR3 is made up of 18 amino acids. CDR3 sequence (DNA): TGTGCCAGCAGCCCCAATCCCCGGACAGGGTTGGGGGGCACCGAGCAGTACTTC. Translated: CASSPNPRTGLGGTEQYF.

This clonotype was seen only a few times. This chain joins TRBV29-1 and TRBJ2-5; D might be TRBD1 (6 bases). V gave up 2 bases and J gave up 5 bases, with 12 bases separating them. Per the germline V gene, CDR1 is SQVTM and CDR2 is ANQGSEA. The CDR3 sequence is 13 residues long. The CDR3 sequence is CSVEWAGVETQYF. Here the CDR3 DNA reads TGCAGCGTTGAATGGGCAGGGGTCGAGACCCAGTACTTC.

This sequence joins TRBV6-2 or TRBV6-3 and TRBJ2-6; 9 bases match TRBD1. Germline values: CDR1 MNHEY, CDR2 SVGEGT. J was trimmed by 2 bases and V by 5 bases; bases with no gene match: 7. The CDR3 totals 17 residues. In DNA, the CDR3 is TGTGCCAGCAGTGGATTGGGACAGGGTCCTGGGGCCAACGTCCTGACTTTC. The encoded protein is CASSGLGQGPGANVLTF.

This clonotype was observed a few times. V usage is TRBV20-1 and J usage is TRBJ2-1; 8 nucleotides align to TRBD2. The junction had 11 bases not matched to a gene; V was cut back by 6 bases and J by 4 bases. The CDR3 covers 15 residues. CDR1 and CDR2 (germline): DFQATT, SNEGSKA (reference sequence). For the CDR3, the DNA is TGCAGTGCCACTGGAGACCGGGGGGGATACAATGAGCAGTTCTTC. It is translated as CSATGDRGGYNEQFF.

This clonotype was seen a few times. V and J are TRBV18 and TRBJ2-1, with a weak D call TRBD2 (5 bases). CDR1 and CDR2 (germline): KGHSH, LQKENI. The V gene lost 0 bases and the J gene lost 5 bases, with 11 bases spanning the gap. The CDR3 length is 15 residues. The CDR3 DNA reads TGTGCCAGCTCACCACCATGGCCGGGGAACAATGAGCAGTTCTTC. This codes for CASSPPWPGNNEQFF. The full variable domain, in which reference TRBV18 and TRBJ2-1 provide the parts outside the CDR3, is NAGVMQNPRHLVRRRGQEARLRCSPMKGHSHVYWYRQLPEEGLKFMVYLQKENIIDESGMPKERFSAEFPKEGPSILRIQQVVRGDSAAYFCASSPPWPGNNEQFFGPGTRLTVL.

V and J are TRBV24-1 and TRBJ2-7; perhaps TRBD1 as D (6 bases). The CDR3 is made up of 18 amino acids. Trimming removed 0 bases at V and 2 bases at J, with 19 bases between. Germline-derived CDR1 and CDR2 are KGHDR and SFDVKD. The CDR3: CATSDLYVPGQGTYEQYF. The CDR3 DNA is TGTGCCACCAGTGATTTGTATGTCCCCGGCCAGGGGACCTACGAGCAGTACTTC.

This chain links TRBV20-1 with TRBJ2-7; 12 bases fit TRBD2. This CDR3 spans 13 amino acids. Germline values: CDR1 DFQATT, CDR2 SNEGSKA (reference sequence). Here the CDR3 reads CKLAGGVTGEQYF. CDR3 DNA sequence: TGCAAACTAGCGGGAGGAGTTACGGGAGAGCAGTACTTC.

The chain uses TRBV20-1 and TRBJ2-1, with 9 positions matching TRBD2. V trimming: 4 bases; J trimming: 4 bases; junction bases outside the gene matches: 17. Looked up from germline, CDR1 is DFQATT and CDR2 is SNEGSKA (reference sequence). The CDR3 has 18 residues. The CDR3 DNA follows: TGCAGTGCTAAGGGAGCGGGAGGTACCGATCGTGGGTACAATGAGCAGTTCTTC. It yields the protein CSAKGAGGTDRGYNEQFF.

This clonotype occurred a few times. The DNA of the CDR3 is TGTGCCAGCAGTGACCTAACCACTAGCGGCTCCAATGAGCAGTTCTTC. Protein product: CASSDLTTSGSNEQFF. This chain joins TRBV25-1 and TRBJ2-1; 8 nucleotides line up with TRBD2. Trimming at V came to 3 bases and at J to 6 bases, leaving 10 bases not matched to a gene. The CDR3 has 16 amino acids. CDR1 is MGHDK and CDR2 is SYGVNS in the germline V gene.

This clonotype was observed a few times. One end of the junction fails to match germline, which may point to a read error. This chain connects TRBV9 to TRBJ1-1; 7 positions agree with TRBD1. Germline-derived CDR1 and CDR2 are SGDLS and YYNGEE. The CDR3 totals 12 residues. The CDR3 nucleotides are TGTGCCGGCAGGGGGGGAAACACTGAAGCTTTCTTT. It specifies CAGRGGNTEAFF. Together with reference TRBV9 and TRBJ1-1, the CDR3 gives the full variable domain: DSGVTQTPKHLITATGQRVTLRCSPRSGDLSVYWYQQSLDQGLQFLIQYYNGEERAKGNILERFSAQQFPDLHSELNLSSLELGDSALYFCAGRGGNTEAFFGQGTRLTVV.

The chain couples TRBV5-1 to TRBJ2-3, with TRBD2 matching over 9 bases. Germline V gives CDR1 SGHRS, CDR2 YFSETQ. The CDR3 has 16 residues. V dropped 4 bases and J dropped 8; count of bases not matched to a gene: 14. The CDR3 loop is CASSNVAGATHGTQYF. CDR3 in DNA: TGCGCCAGCAGCAACGTAGCGGGGGCGACCCACGGTACGCAGTATTTT.

This sequence joins TRBV24-1 and TRBJ2-3; D is uncertain. Germline loops: CDR1 KGHDR, CDR2 SFDVKD. V shed 4 bases and J shed 1 base, with 14 bases lying between them. The CDR3 runs 16 residues. The CDR3 DNA reads as TGTGCCACCAGTGACTCGACTCATCCGGGCACAGATACGCAGTATTTT. Its protein is CATSDSTHPGTDTQYF.

The chain employs TRBV20-1 and TRBJ2-7; D gene unclear. The CDR3 consists of 13 residues. The V gene's germline CDR1 is DFQATT and CDR2 SNEGSKA (reference sequence). Trimming took 3 bases from V and 3 from J, leaving 12 bases between them. Here the CDR3 DNA reads TGCAGTGCTAGTACTGGCGCGATCTACGAGCAGTACTTC. Translated, it gives CSASTGAIYEQYF.

The chain combines TRBV25-1 with TRBJ2-3; 13 bases fit TRBD2. The junction had 7 bases not matched to a gene; V was cut back by 7 bases and J by 6 bases. This CDR3 is built from 15 residues. The V gene's germline CDR1 is MGHDK and CDR2 SYGVNS. Here the CDR3 reads CASTGLAGTGDTQYF. The CDR3 DNA follows: TGTGCCAGCACGGGACTAGCGGGGACCGGGGATACGCAGTATTTT.

This clonotype turned up a few times. The rearrangement links TRBV7-3 to TRBJ2-2; D gene unclear. There are 14 residues in the CDR3. The ends were cut back, 2 bases at V and 4 bases at J, with 8 bases in the middle. The germline V gene encodes CDR1 SGHTA and CDR2 FQGTGA. CDR3 sequence reads: CASSLYPSTGELFF. The CDR3 nucleotides are TGTGCCAGCAGCTTATACCCGAGCACCGGGGAGCTGTTTTTT.